The following is a T cell receptor beta chain sequence with its context. Stated time point: baseline, week 1 (first vaccination visit). Treatment described: pre-vaccination baseline after standard-of-care therapy. V lost 2 bases to trimming and J lost 4 bases, with 15 bases between them. Germline V lookup: CDR1 ENHRY, CDR2 SYGVKD. The CDR3 is 16 amino acids. The data were produced by immunoSEQ multiplex PCR, yet TCRdb's version contains in-frame clones alone and is incomplete. The data show 15,000 to 20,000 clones, about 77% seen once. This record belongs to a study of a mutant IDH1 vaccine in newly diagnosed glioma.

The sequencing here drew on PBMCs, taken from a glioma patient treated with radiotherapy, temozolomide or both. This sequence was found in a man aged 40-50 years with glioma. The rearrangement uses TRBV10-3 and TRBJ1-5; D not resolved. CDR3 in DNA: TGTGCCATCAGTGAGACTACTCGGGGTAGGAATCAGCCCCAGCATTTT. Protein: CAISETTRGRNQPQHF.